This is a list of T cell receptor beta chains from one sample in a study of blood T cell repertoires in COVID-19. Sequenced by immunoSEQ multiplex PCR; TCRdb stores in-frame clones only, minus some. The table lists around 200,000 clones, around 81% of them singletons. The source material was peripheral blood. All receptors derive from a man aged 50 to 60 with active or convalescent COVID-19. Both conserved end residues are part of each CDR3. D genes are given only for firm matches. Part of the rows lack a size; the others show once, few, many or a class for expanded clones.

v_call	clone_size	j_call	d_call	cdr3_nt	cdr3_aa
TRBV6-5	NA	TRBJ1-4	TRBD1	TGTGCCAGCAGTCAACGACAGGGGTACATGTTTTTT	CASSQRQGYMFF
TRBV30	NA	TRBJ2-7	TRBD2	TGTGCCTGGAAAGGCGGGGGAAGTTTCTACGAGCAGTACTTC	CAWKGGGSFYEQYF
TRBV7-8	NA	TRBJ1-1	NA	TGTGCCAGCAGCGCGCGGATTCACGAAGCTTTCTTT	CASSARIHEAFF
TRBV7-6	few	TRBJ1-1	NA	TGTGCCAGCAGCCCTGACATGAACACTGAAGCTTTCTTT	CASSPDMNTEAFF
TRBV28	NA	TRBJ2-7	TRBD1	TGTGCCAGTAGAGGGACAGGGCTATACGAGCAGTACTTC	CASRGTGLYEQYF
TRBV4-1	NA	TRBJ2-5	NA	TGCGCCAGCAGCCAAGATGGGAGGGGGGGAGAAGAGACCCAGTACTTC	CASSQDGRGGEETQYF
TRBV6-5	NA	TRBJ1-1	TRBD1	TGTGCCAGCAGTTACGCTCCCGGGACAGGGGACGGAGCTTTCTTT	CASSYAPGTGDGAFF
TRBV5-4	NA	TRBJ2-6	TRBD1	TGTGCCAGCAGCCCGGGACAGAGAGCTGGGGCCAACGTCCTGACTTTC	CASSPGQRAGANVLTF
TRBV19	NA	TRBJ1-4	NA	TGTGCCAGTAGTATCCGGGGGGGGCTCATCGATGAAAAACTGTTTTTT	CASSIRGGLIDEKLFF
TRBV7-9	NA	TRBJ2-2	NA	TGTGCCAGCAGCCCGTTTCCGGGCGGGGAGCTGTTTTTT	CASSPFPGGELFF
TRBV11-3	NA	TRBJ2-1	TRBD2	TGTGCCAGCAGCCGAGCGGGGGGGCCCTACAATGAGCAGTTCTTC	CASSRAGGPYNEQFF
TRBV16	NA	TRBJ1-1	TRBD1	TGTGCCAGCAGCCAACTAGGACAGGGGAGAACCCCTGAAGCTTTCTTT	CASSQLGQGRTPEAFF
TRBV19	NA	TRBJ1-5	NA	TGTGCCGCACGCGATTTCAATCAGCCCCAGCATTTT	CAARDFNQPQHF
TRBV7-9	NA	TRBJ2-6	NA	TGTGCCAGCAGCTTAGGCGGGATCTCTGGGGCCAACGTCCTGACTTTC	CASSLGGISGANVLTF
TRBV11-2	NA	TRBJ2-5	NA	TGTGCCAGCATAGGGTGGGGGCCGTACCAAGAGACCCAGTACTTC	CASIGWGPYQETQYF
TRBV28	NA	TRBJ1-1	TRBD1	TGTGCCAGCAGTCCCTGGACAGGGGAGAACACTGAAGCTTTCTTT	CASSPWTGENTEAFF
TRBV4-2	NA	TRBJ2-2	NA	TGTGCCAGCAGAGAGGACTCATACACCGGGGAGCTGTTTTTT	CASREDSYTGELFF
TRBV19	NA	TRBJ2-1	TRBD1	TGTGCCAGTAGTGCCCGGGGGACAGGGGGCTTAGATGAGCAGTTCTTC	CASSARGTGGLDEQFF
TRBV28	NA	TRBJ2-5	TRBD1	TGTGCCAGCAGTCGGACAGGGCTATGGGAGACCCAGTACTTC	CASSRTGLWETQYF
TRBV19	once	TRBJ1-5	NA	TGTGCCAGTAGTGTCGATGGGACATCCTCAGGGCAGCCCCAGCATTTT	CASSVDGTSSGQPQHF
TRBV12-5	NA	TRBJ2-5	TRBD1	TGTGCTAGTGTTCTGGACAGGGTCGACGTGACCCAGTACTTC	CASVLDRVDVTQYF
TRBV2	NA	TRBJ1-5	NA	TGTGCCAGCAGTGAAGGTCGGGGGTATAGCAATCAGCCCCAGCATTTT	CASSEGRGYSNQPQHF
TRBV2	NA	TRBJ1-1	TRBD1	TGTGCCAGCAGAAAGACAGGGGAGAACACTGAAGCTTTCTTT	CASRKTGENTEAFF
TRBV6-2/TRBV6-3	NA	TRBJ2-1	TRBD2	TGTGCCAGCAGCGGGGGGGCCTTCGCCAATGAGCAGTTCTTC	CASSGGAFANEQFF
TRBV28	NA	TRBJ2-7	TRBD2	TGTGCCAGCAGCAATAGCGGGGGGGCCAGTCACGAGCAGTACTTC	CASSNSGGASHEQYF
TRBV5-1	NA	TRBJ1-5	NA	TGCGCCAGCAGCATGGACGGAGATTCTAGCAATCAGCCCCAGCATTTT	CASSMDGDSSNQPQHF
TRBV7-2	NA	TRBJ2-2	TRBD2	TGTGCCAGCAGCTTATCTAGCGGGAACACCGGGGAGCTGTTTTTT	CASSLSSGNTGELFF
TRBV7-8	NA	TRBJ1-5	NA	TGTGCCAGCAGCTTAGCCCTCACGTGGCAGGGGAATCAGCCCCAGCATTTT	CASSLALTWQGNQPQHF
TRBV19	NA	TRBJ2-5	TRBD1	TGTGCCAGTAGTAACAGGGGGCAGTTAGAGACCCAGTACTTC	CASSNRGQLETQYF
TRBV4-2	NA	TRBJ2-7	TRBD1	TGTGCCAGCAGCCGGGGACAGTTATACGAGCAGTACTTC	CASSRGQLYEQYF
TRBV25-1	NA	TRBJ2-1	TRBD2	TGTGCCAGCAGCTCGACTAGCGGCTCCTACAATGAGCAGTTCTTC	CASSSTSGSYNEQFF
TRBV18	NA	TRBJ1-6	NA	TGTGCCAGCTCACGGGGAGCCGAAGGGCCACCCCTCCACTTT	CASSRGAEGPPLHF
TRBV19	NA	TRBJ2-7	TRBD1	TGTGCCAGTAGACCGGGACAGGGGGCGGAAGAGCAGTACTTC	CASRPGQGAEEQYF
TRBV5-1	NA	TRBJ2-5	NA	TGCGCCAGCAGCTTGGGGGCGGGGGCCATCCAAGAGACCCAGTACTTC	CASSLGAGAIQETQYF
TRBV5-8	NA	TRBJ1-1	NA	TGTGCCAGCAGCTTGTACATGGCCCAGAACACTGAAGCTTTCTTT	CASSLYMAQNTEAFF
TRBV7-8	NA	TRBJ1-2	TRBD1	TGTGCCAGCAGCTTAGGGGACAGGAGGTATGGCTACACCTTC	CASSLGDRRYGYTF
TRBV5-6	NA	TRBJ1-6	NA	TGTGCCAGCAGCTTTGCTCAGGTTGGCTCCTATAATTCACCCCTCCACTTT	CASSFAQVGSYNSPLHF
TRBV29-1	NA	TRBJ2-2	TRBD1	TGCAGCGCCGGGACAGGCAATTACGGGGAGCTGTTTTTT	CSAGTGNYGELFF
TRBV7-9	NA	TRBJ2-3	TRBD1	TGTGCCAGCAGCTTAACCGGGACAGAGGGTACAGATACGCAGTATTTT	CASSLTGTEGTDTQYF
TRBV5-1	once	TRBJ2-2	NA	TGCGCCAGCAGGGAAACAGGGTCGAACACCGGGGAGCTGTTTTTT	CASRETGSNTGELFF
TRBV28	NA	TRBJ1-5	NA	TGTGCCACGGGGGGGTATAGCAATCAGCCCCAGCATTTT	CATGGYSNQPQHF
TRBV7-2	NA	TRBJ1-4	TRBD1	TGTGCCAGCAGCTTACCACCGGGACAGGGATCAACTAATGAAAAACTGTTTTTT	CASSLPPGQGSTNEKLFF
TRBV5-1	NA	TRBJ1-5	NA	TGCGCCAGCAGCTTGGTGGCAGGCTCCAATCAGCCCCAGCATTTT	CASSLVAGSNQPQHF
TRBV10-3	NA	TRBJ1-1	TRBD1	TGTGCCATCAGTGGACGGACAGGGACTTCCACTGAAGCTTTCTTT	CAISGRTGTSTEAFF
TRBV30	few	TRBJ2-2	TRBD1	TGTGCCTGGAGTCCCATCTCTCTACAGGGGACGAACACCGGGGAGCTGTTTTTT	CAWSPISLQGTNTGELFF
TRBV9	NA	TRBJ2-7	TRBD1	TGTGCCAGCAGCACCGGAACGGACAGGGAAGGAGAGCAGTACTTC	CASSTGTDREGEQYF
TRBV7-2	once	TRBJ2-7	NA	TGTGCCAGCAGCTTAGACCGGGGTGGGGAGCAGTACTTC	CASSLDRGGEQYF
TRBV30	NA	TRBJ1-2	NA	TGTGCCTGGAGTGTAAGCAGGGTCGGCTACACCTTC	CAWSVSRVGYTF
TRBV30	NA	TRBJ2-3	TRBD2	TGTGCCCGGAGTCTAGCGGGCCCCGGTAGCACAGATACGCAGTATTTT	CARSLAGPGSTDTQYF
TRBV6-5	NA	TRBJ1-2	TRBD1	TGTGCCAGCAGTTACGGCCAGGGGGGAGGCTACACCTTC	CASSYGQGGGYTF
TRBV12-3/TRBV12-4	NA	TRBJ2-2	NA	TGTGCCAGCGAGGAGGCTTCGGATCTGTTTTTT	CASEEASDLFF
TRBV5-6	NA	TRBJ1-1	NA	TGTGCCAGCAGCTTGGGTCGTAGTTGGGGGCTTGAAGCTTTCTTT	CASSLGRSWGLEAFF
TRBV23-1	NA	TRBJ2-5	TRBD2	TGCGCCAGCTCTCGCTCCGGGGTACTAGCGAATCAAGAGACCCAGTACTTC	CASSRSGVLANQETQYF
TRBV3-1/TRBV3-2	once	TRBJ2-1	TRBD1	TGTGCCAGCAGCTTAGGGACAGGGAGGTGGAACAATGAGCAGTTCTTC	CASSLGTGRWNNEQFF
TRBV19	NA	TRBJ2-7	TRBD1	TGTGCCAGCTCGACAGGGGCTGATTATTACGAGCAGTACTTC	CASSTGADYYEQYF
TRBV6-4	NA	TRBJ2-1	NA	TGTGCCAGCAGTGAAGACAGGAGCTCCTACAATGAGCAGTTCTTC	CASSEDRSSYNEQFF
TRBV7-9	once	TRBJ1-2	NA	TGTGCCAGCAGCCCAGGGCCCGAATGGGGCTACACCTTC	CASSPGPEWGYTF
TRBV30	NA	TRBJ1-5	NA	TGTGCCTATCCCCGGGGGGGGTTTGGTCAGCCCCAGCATTTT	CAYPRGGFGQPQHF
TRBV2	once	TRBJ2-7	TRBD1	TGTGCCAGCAGACTGGGACAGGGAAGCCCCTACGAGCAGTACTTC	CASRLGQGSPYEQYF